These T cell receptor beta chains were read from a single sample in a study of blood T cell repertoires in COVID-19. The method was immunoSEQ multiplex PCR; TCRdb's version includes in-frame clones alone and lacks a portion of them. The sample lists 75,000 to 95,000 clones, 79% occurring once. Source material: peripheral blood. These receptors were collected from a woman older than 75 with active or convalescent COVID-19. Both conserved end residues are part of each CDR3.

cdr3_aa: CASSLGSGMYGYTF
v_call: TRBV7-9

cdr3_aa: CASSLSPGTQYF
v_call: TRBV7-2

cdr3_aa: CASSLASGQGGGYTF
v_call: TRBV5-4

cdr3_aa: CASSTGPNYAGELFF
v_call: TRBV6-5

cdr3_aa: CATSDFETSGVVGEQFF
v_call: TRBV24-1

cdr3_aa: CASSPSGGRGGVNEKLFF
v_call: TRBV7-2

cdr3_aa: CASSKRALSGTPNYEQYF
v_call: TRBV21-1

cdr3_aa: CASKVSLGGYNEQFF
v_call: TRBV28

cdr3_aa: CASSQRTVGDTEAFF
v_call: TRBV14

cdr3_aa: CASSISGGRETQYF
v_call: TRBV19

cdr3_aa: CASSLVLAGNNEQFF
v_call: TRBV11-2

cdr3_aa: CASSQTSGTDTQYF
v_call: TRBV3-1/TRBV3-2

cdr3_aa: CASSPPLLGLTDTQYF
v_call: TRBV14

cdr3_aa: CASSEGTSREQYF
v_call: TRBV2

cdr3_aa: CSARGGAEQYF
v_call: TRBV20-1

cdr3_aa: CASSLSWASGRGTDTQYF
v_call: TRBV28

cdr3_aa: CASSSQGLEYGYTF
v_call: TRBV18

cdr3_aa: CASSSAFVTSGGPKNIQYF
v_call: TRBV11-2

cdr3_aa: CASRSSVGGRRNEQFF
v_call: TRBV19

cdr3_aa: CASSIAALAGTDTQYF
v_call: TRBV19

cdr3_aa: CASSRTGNGYTF
v_call: TRBV7-8

cdr3_aa: CASSQDTGVGDTQYF
v_call: TRBV4-3

cdr3_aa: CASSAYHGGYNEQFF
v_call: TRBV7-7

cdr3_aa: CASSPDSDYGYTF
v_call: TRBV7-2

cdr3_aa: CASSMTSGALQETQYF
v_call: TRBV6-2/TRBV6-3

cdr3_aa: CASSSVEATDTQYF
v_call: TRBV6-2/TRBV6-3

cdr3_aa: CASTHTGTQNQPQHF
v_call: TRBV19

cdr3_aa: CASSLSGGAKAYEQYF
v_call: TRBV7-2

cdr3_aa: CASSFSAEAFF
v_call: TRBV12-3/TRBV12-4

cdr3_aa: CASSRETGSNYGYTF
v_call: TRBV4-3

cdr3_aa: CASSNTGGGTEAFF
v_call: TRBV7-2

cdr3_aa: CASSQSWRDTQYF
v_call: TRBV5-1

cdr3_aa: CASRKPGLNTGELFF
v_call: TRBV7-8

cdr3_aa: CASSPDRGLGETQYF
v_call: TRBV11-2

cdr3_aa: CASRIRGLGNYGYTF
v_call: TRBV2

cdr3_aa: CASSTTSYEQYF
v_call: TRBV28

cdr3_aa: CASSSLVGELFF
v_call: TRBV5-6

cdr3_aa: CASSLGSPEFYEQYF
v_call: TRBV5-5

cdr3_aa: CASSSTSDEQYF
v_call: TRBV6-2/TRBV6-3

cdr3_aa: CASSQRFSGQFF
v_call: TRBV3-1/TRBV3-2

cdr3_aa: CASSFNGGRNTEAFF
v_call: TRBV5-1